The rows below give T cell receptor beta chains drawn from one sample of a study of cytomegalovirus exposure and HLA in healthy donors. The data were produced by immunoSEQ multiplex PCR, yet TCRdb's version contains in-frame clones alone and is incomplete. The table shows roughly 220,000 clones, with roughly 80% occurring only once. Source material: PBMCs. These receptors were obtained from a man in his fifties or sixties in good health and CMV-seronegative. The CDR3 runs from the conserved cysteine through the conserved F or W. The D gene is left open where the match is weak. Clone size appears in some rows only: once, few, many, or a class for an expanded clone.

cdr3_aa | cdr3_nt | d_call | j_call | v_call | clone_size
CAWSVHRANYGYTF | TGTGCCTGGAGTGTACACAGGGCCAACTATGGCTACACCTTC | - | TRBJ1-2 | TRBV30 | -
CASSWTQGSQETQYF | TGTGCCAGCAGTTGGACACAGGGGTCTCAAGAGACCCAGTACTTC | TRBD1 | TRBJ2-5 | TRBV6-5 | -
CASSVLGTSGMNEQFF | TGTGCCAGCAGCGTACTCGGGACTAGCGGGATGAATGAGCAGTTCTTC | TRBD2 | TRBJ2-1 | TRBV9 | -
CASSLRGQGHGEQYF | TGTGCCAGCAGTTTACGAGGACAGGGACATGGCGAGCAGTACTTC | TRBD1 | TRBJ2-7 | TRBV27 | -
CASSVNQETQYF | TGTGCCAGCAGTGTTAACCAAGAGACCCAGTACTTC | - | TRBJ2-5 | TRBV2 | once
CASSLTSGYQETQYF | TGTGCCAGCAGCCTGACTAGCGGATACCAAGAGACCCAGTACTTC | TRBD2 | TRBJ2-5 | TRBV7-3 | -
CASSLDPDRAGGELFF | TGTGCCAGCAGCTTGGACCCGGACAGGGCGGGCGGGGAGCTGTTTTTT | TRBD1 | TRBJ2-2 | TRBV5-6 | -
CASRLTGANTEAFF | TGTGCCAGCAGATTGACAGGGGCGAACACTGAAGCTTTCTTT | TRBD1 | TRBJ1-1 | TRBV6-5 | -
CASSVSQGNTIYF | TGTGCCAGCAGCGTATCCCAGGGAAACACCATATATTTT | - | TRBJ1-3 | TRBV9 | few
CASSSRGQSSYNSPLHF | TGTGCCAGCAGCTCGCGTGGGCAGAGCTCCTATAATTCACCCCTCCACTTT | - | TRBJ1-6 | TRBV7-2 | -
CASSLGGRWDEQFF | TGTGCCAGCAGCTTAGGAGGGCGTTGGGATGAGCAGTTCTTC | - | TRBJ2-1 | TRBV11-3 | -
CASSPQGMNTEAFF | TGCGCCAGCAGCCCGCAGGGTATGAACACTGAAGCTTTCTTT | - | TRBJ1-1 | TRBV4-1 | -
CASSLIGTGHSPLHF | TGTGCCAGCAGTTTAATCGGGACAGGGCACTCACCCCTCCACTTT | TRBD1 | TRBJ1-6 | TRBV28 | -
CASSSYQGARKEAFF | TGCGCCAGCAGCTCCTATCAGGGGGCGCGTAAGGAAGCTTTCTTT | TRBD1 | TRBJ1-1 | TRBV5-1 | -
CASGPTGYGQGTYEQYF | TGCGCCAGCGGACCTACGGGATACGGCCAGGGGACCTACGAGCAGTACTTC | - | TRBJ2-7 | TRBV5-1 | -
CASTLKGGAGTYEQYF | TGTGCCAGTACTTTAAAAGGGGGGGCAGGGACCTACGAGCAGTACTTC | - | TRBJ2-7 | TRBV19 | -
CASSVGGGATYNEQFF | TGTGCCAGCAGCGTCGGAGGAGGGGCCACCTACAATGAGCAGTTCTTC | - | TRBJ2-1 | TRBV9 | -
CASSTAYEQYF | TGTGCCAGCAGCACAGCCTACGAGCAGTACTTC | - | TRBJ2-7 | TRBV5-6 | once
CASSQDGTSGRYEQFF | TGCGCCAGCAGCCAAGATGGAACTAGCGGGAGGTATGAGCAGTTCTTC | TRBD2 | TRBJ2-1 | TRBV4-1 | -
CASIPSETIILAKNIQYF | TGTGCCTCCATCCCTAGCGAGACTATAATCTTAGCCAAAAACATTCAGTACTTC | - | TRBJ2-4 | TRBV27 | -
CASWSGAKLPYEQYF | TGCGCCAGCTGGAGCGGGGCCAAATTACCCTACGAGCAGTACTTC | TRBD2 | TRBJ2-7 | TRBV10-2 | -
CAWSGQGNTEAFF | TGTGCCTGGAGTGGACAGGGAAACACTGAAGCTTTCTTT | TRBD1 | TRBJ1-1 | TRBV30 | once
CASSARALDGYTF | TGTGCCAGCTCCGCCAGGGCGCTGGATGGCTACACCTTC | - | TRBJ1-2 | TRBV5-4 | -
CASSWTSGEGETQYF | TGCGCCAGCAGCTGGACTAGCGGGGAGGGGGAGACCCAGTACTTC | TRBD2 | TRBJ2-5 | TRBV5-1 | -
CASSRAGITDTQYF | TGTGCCAGCAGTCGAGCGGGGATTACAGATACGCAGTATTTT | TRBD2 | TRBJ2-3 | TRBV6-1 | -
CAWSPQVFNQPQHF | TGTGCCTGGAGTCCACAGGTGTTTAATCAGCCCCAGCATTTT | - | TRBJ1-5 | TRBV30 | -
CASTGGSTDTQYF | TGTGCCAGCACTGGGGGGAGCACAGATACGCAGTATTTT | - | TRBJ2-3 | TRBV4-2 | -
CASRQLLAFGADTQYF | TGTGCCAGCAGACAACTCTTAGCGTTCGGGGCAGATACGCAGTATTTT | - | TRBJ2-3 | TRBV7-9 | -
CASSSTGDEQYF | TGCGCCAGCAGCTCGACAGGGGACGAGCAGTACTTC | TRBD1 | TRBJ2-7 | TRBV5-1 | -
CASSPAVYEQYF | TGTGCCAGCTCACCAGCGGTCTACGAGCAGTACTTC | - | TRBJ2-7 | TRBV18 | -